This T cell receptor (beta chain) was documented in a study of blood T cell repertoires in COVID-19. Background on the study: From the United States, Italy and Spain came samples of acute and convalescent COVID-19. From T cells, B-cell-depleted T cells, or PBMCs came the material, which was cDNA or gDNA.

CDR3 length: 16 residues. V lost 4 bases, J lost 5 bases, and 9 bases stayed unmatched. CDR1 is LGHNA, CDR2 YNFKEQ, per germline. Original analysis: The assay estimated nucleated cells by amplifying reference gene primers. Assay used: immunoSEQ multiplex PCR; TCRdb lists only in-frame clones, some missing. Clone size and the V and J calls come from that table; the DNA yielded D and trimming. The table includes under 200,000 clones, about 85% detected once. The clonotype was recovered from a woman over 75 with acute or convalescent COVID-19. The chain carries TRBV4-2 and TRBJ1-2; TRBD1 matches 11 bases. The material sequenced was peripheral blood. CDR3 nucleotide sequence: TGTGCCAGCAGCCGAACCCGGGACAGGGGGAGATATGGCTACACCTTC. This translates into CASSRTRDRGRYGYTF.